What follows describes a single TCR beta chain. The data are from a study of long-term antiretroviral therapy in people with HIV. Run at survey level, the immunoSEQ assay was version v3.0. Sequenced by immunoSEQ multiplex PCR; TCRdb stores in-frame clones only, minus some. The sample holds 25,000 to 35,000 clones, around 89% seen once. This material consisted of unsorted PBMCs, taken 0.5 years after starting antiretroviral therapy. This sequence originates from a woman aged 18-29 years with HIV.

Written as DNA, the CDR3 is TGTGCCAGCAGCACCACCCTAGCGGGACTCCGGGACAATGAGCAGTTCTTC. It codes for CASSTTLAGLRDNEQFF. This chain joins TRBV21-1 and TRBJ2-1; TRBD2 is the table's D call, not checked against the DNA. TRBV21-1 is given as a pseudogene. This CDR3 has 17 amino acids.